This TCR beta chain appears in the sequencing data of a study of blood T cell repertoires in COVID-19. Study-level background: Specimens from acute and convalescent COVID-19 originated in the United States, Italy and Spain. Sample material is recorded as cDNA or gDNA derived from T cells, B-cell-depleted T cells, or PBMCs.

This clone was seen once. Per the original methods: Cell counts per sample came from amplifying reference gene primers. The method was immunoSEQ multiplex PCR; TCRdb's version includes in-frame clones alone and lacks a portion of them. That table is the source of V, J and clone size, and D and trimming were worked out from the DNA. The sample yields 200,000 to 300,000 clones, about 85% seen once. The V segment lost 2 bases and the J segment 0 bases; nucleotides outside the gene matches: 7. Germline V gene sequence: CDR1 SGHRS, CDR2 YFSETQ. The CDR3 sequence is 16 residues long. The chain recombines TRBV5-1 with TRBJ1-1, with TRBD1 matching 7 bases. Sequencing input: peripheral blood. This clonotype was obtained from a man aged 60-69 years with acute or convalescent COVID-19. The DNA for the CDR3 is TGCGCCAGCAGCTTCACAGGGGCGGGGATGAACACTGAAGCTTTCTTT. Its protein product is CASSFTGAGMNTEAFF.